This T cell receptor beta chain stems from a study of T-cell reconstitution after alpha-beta-depleted transplantation in children. Regarding the study as a whole: In patients about two months after transplant, alpha-beta T cells reportedly arose from several hundred expanded graft clones.

The CDR3 extends over 13 amino acids. The germline V gene has CDR1 SGHAT and CDR2 FQNNGV. Trimming removed 3 bases at V and 10 bases at J, with 15 bases between. This clonotype was recorded at least ten times. Antigen specificity is unknown. Construction of the TCRbeta library involved unique molecular identifiers. A single record per CDR3 protein comes from TCRdb applying MiXCR to the PCR reads. This table has around 250,000 distinct CDR3 sequences, under 9.5% appearing once. The chain couples TRBV11-2 to TRBJ1-1, with D possibly being TRBD1 (5 bases). The source of this sequence is a male patient younger than 18 who had a stem cell transplant for acute lymphoblastic leukemia, so the T cells may come from the graft donor. This specimen was PBMCs, mostly from graft donor cells, taken 180 days after TCRalphabeta/CD19-depleted stem cell transplant. The CDR3 protein is CASSFPWARVAFF. DNA of the CDR3: TGTGCCAGCAGCTTCCCATGGGCCAGGGTAGCTTTCTTT.